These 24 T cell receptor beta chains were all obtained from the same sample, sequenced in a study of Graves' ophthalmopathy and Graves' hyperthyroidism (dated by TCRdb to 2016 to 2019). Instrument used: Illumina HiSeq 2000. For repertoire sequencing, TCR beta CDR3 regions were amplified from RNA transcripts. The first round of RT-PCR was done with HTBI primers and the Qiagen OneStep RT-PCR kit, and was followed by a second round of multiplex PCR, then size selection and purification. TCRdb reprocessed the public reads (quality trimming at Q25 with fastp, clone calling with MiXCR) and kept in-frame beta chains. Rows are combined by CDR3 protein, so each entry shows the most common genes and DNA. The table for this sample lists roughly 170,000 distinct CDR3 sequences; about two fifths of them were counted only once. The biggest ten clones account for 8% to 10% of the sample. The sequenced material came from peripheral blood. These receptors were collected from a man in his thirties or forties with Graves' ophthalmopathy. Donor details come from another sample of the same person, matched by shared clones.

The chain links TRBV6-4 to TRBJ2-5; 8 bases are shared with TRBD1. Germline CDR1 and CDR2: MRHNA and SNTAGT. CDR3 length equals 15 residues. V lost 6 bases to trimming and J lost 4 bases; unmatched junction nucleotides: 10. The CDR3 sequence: CASSPTGQGGETQYF. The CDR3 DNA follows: TGTGCCAGCAGCCCAACTGGACAGGGAGGAGAGACCCAGTACTTC.

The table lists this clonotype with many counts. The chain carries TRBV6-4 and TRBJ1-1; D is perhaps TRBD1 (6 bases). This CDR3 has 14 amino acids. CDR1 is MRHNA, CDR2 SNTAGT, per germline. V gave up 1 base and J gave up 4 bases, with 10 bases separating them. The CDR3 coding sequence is TGTGCCAGCAGTGACTACGACAGGCCCACTGAAGCTTTCTTT. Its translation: CASSDYDRPTEAFF.

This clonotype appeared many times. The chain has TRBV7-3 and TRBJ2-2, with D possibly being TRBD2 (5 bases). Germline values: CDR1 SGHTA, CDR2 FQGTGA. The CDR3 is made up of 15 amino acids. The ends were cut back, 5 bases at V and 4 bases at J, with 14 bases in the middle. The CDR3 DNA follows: TGTGCCAGCAGCGCCTCCACGGGGAGCACCGGGGAGCTGTTTTTT. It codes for CASSASTGSTGELFF.

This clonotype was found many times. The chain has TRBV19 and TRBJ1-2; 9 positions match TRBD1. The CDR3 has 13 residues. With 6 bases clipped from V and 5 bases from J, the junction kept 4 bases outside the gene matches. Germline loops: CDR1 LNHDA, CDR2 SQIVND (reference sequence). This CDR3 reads CASRGTGSYGYTF. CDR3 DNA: TGTGCCAGTAGAGGGACAGGGTCGTATGGCTACACCTTC.

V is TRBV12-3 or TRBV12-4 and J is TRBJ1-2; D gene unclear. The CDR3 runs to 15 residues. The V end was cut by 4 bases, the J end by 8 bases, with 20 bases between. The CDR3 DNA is TGTGCCAGCAGTTCACCAGGAGCCTTGGCACAGGGCTACACCTTC. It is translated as CASSSPGALAQGYTF.

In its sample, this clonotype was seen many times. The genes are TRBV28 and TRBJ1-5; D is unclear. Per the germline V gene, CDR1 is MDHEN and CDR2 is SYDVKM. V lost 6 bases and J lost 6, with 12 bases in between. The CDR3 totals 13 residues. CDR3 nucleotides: TGTGCCAGCAGCCAAGTATCAGGTCAGCCCCAGCATTTT. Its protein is CASSQVSGQPQHF.

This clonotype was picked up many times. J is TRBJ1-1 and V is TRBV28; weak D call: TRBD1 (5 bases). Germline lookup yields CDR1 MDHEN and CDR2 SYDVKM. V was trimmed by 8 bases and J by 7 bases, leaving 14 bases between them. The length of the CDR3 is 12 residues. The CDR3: CASWGGRGEAFF. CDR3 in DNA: TGTGCCAGCTGGGGGGGAAGGGGTGAAGCTTTCTTT.

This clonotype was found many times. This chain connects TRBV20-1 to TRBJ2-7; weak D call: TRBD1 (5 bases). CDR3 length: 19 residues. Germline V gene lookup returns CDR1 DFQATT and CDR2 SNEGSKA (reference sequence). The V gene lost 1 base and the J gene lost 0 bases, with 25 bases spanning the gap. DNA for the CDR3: TGCAGTGCTAGAGCACGGGTAGGGGCCTCCCTAGGAAGCTCCTACGAGCAGTACTTC. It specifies CSARARVGASLGSSYEQYF.

The chain's CDR3 is CASSLIGTSGDEQYF. The CDR3 nucleotides read TGTGCCAGCAGCTTAATCGGGACTAGCGGCGACGAGCAGTACTTC. The V gene is TRBV7-8, the J gene TRBJ2-7; 11 bases fit TRBD2. The CDR3 sequence is 15 residues long. Germline lookup yields CDR1 SGHVS and CDR2 FQNEAQ. The V segment lost 2 bases and the J segment 5 bases; nucleotides outside the gene matches: 5.

The CDR3 loop is CASNHSPGVGETQYF. The CDR3, as DNA: TGTGCCAGCAATCATAGCCCTGGGGTGGGAGAGACCCAGTACTTC. The gene calls are TRBV12-3 or TRBV12-4 and TRBJ2-5; D remains ambiguous. CDR3 length: 15 amino acids. The germline V and J ends were trimmed by 7 bases and 4 bases, with 19 bases remaining between them.

The CDR3 loop reads CASSYIDRRGEQYF. As DNA, the CDR3 is TGTGCCAGCAGTTACATCGACAGGCGGGGCGAGCAGTACTTC. The chain carries TRBV6-2 or TRBV6-3 and TRBJ2-7; D assignment may be TRBD1 or TRBD2 (6 bases each). The CDR3 has 14 residues. V was shortened by 2 bases and J by 6 bases, with 14 bases between the two germline ends. Germline V lookup: CDR1 MNHEY, CDR2 SVGEGT.

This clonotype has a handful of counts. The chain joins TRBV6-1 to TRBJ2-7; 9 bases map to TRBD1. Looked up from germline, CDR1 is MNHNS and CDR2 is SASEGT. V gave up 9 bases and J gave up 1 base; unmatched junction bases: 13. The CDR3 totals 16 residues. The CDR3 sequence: CASTLFGTGLSYEQYF. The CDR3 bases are TGTGCCAGTACTCTCTTTGGGACAGGGCTTTCCTACGAGCAGTACTTC.

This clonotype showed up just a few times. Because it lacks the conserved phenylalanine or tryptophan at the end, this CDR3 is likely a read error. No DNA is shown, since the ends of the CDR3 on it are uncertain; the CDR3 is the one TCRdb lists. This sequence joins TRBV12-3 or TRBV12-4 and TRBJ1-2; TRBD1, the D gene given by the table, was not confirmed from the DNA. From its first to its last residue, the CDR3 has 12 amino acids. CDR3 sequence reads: CASRYTGGNLRL.

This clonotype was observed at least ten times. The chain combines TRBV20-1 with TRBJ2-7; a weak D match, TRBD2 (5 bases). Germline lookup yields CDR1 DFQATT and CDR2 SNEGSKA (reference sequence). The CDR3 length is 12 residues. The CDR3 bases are TGCGGCGGGCTTGTTTCAGACTACGAGCAGTACTTC. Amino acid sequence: CGGLVSDYEQYF.

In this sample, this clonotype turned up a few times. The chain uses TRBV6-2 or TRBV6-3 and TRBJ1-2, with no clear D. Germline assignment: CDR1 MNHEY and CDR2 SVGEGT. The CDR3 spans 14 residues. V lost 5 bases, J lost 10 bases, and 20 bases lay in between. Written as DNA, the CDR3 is TGTGCCAGCAGTCAACCGACGGAGGGTAAAGACTACACCTTC. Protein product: CASSQPTEGKDYTF.

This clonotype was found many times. The CDR3 region is CSARTSGRRETQYF. The CDR3 DNA is TGCAGTGCTAGAACTAGCGGGAGGCGGGAGACCCAGTACTTC. The rearrangement links TRBV20-1 to TRBJ2-5; TRBD2 aligns across 12 bases. With 2 bases clipped from V and 5 bases from J, the junction kept 3 bases outside the gene matches. The germline V gene has CDR1 DFQATT and CDR2 SNEGSKA (reference sequence). The CDR3 contains 14 residues.

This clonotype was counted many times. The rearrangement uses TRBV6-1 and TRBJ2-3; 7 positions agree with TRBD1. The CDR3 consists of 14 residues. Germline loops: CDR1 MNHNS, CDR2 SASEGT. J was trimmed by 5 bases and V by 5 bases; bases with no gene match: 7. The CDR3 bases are TGTGCCAGCAGTCCACGGACAGGCGGAGATACGCAGTATTTT. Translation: CASSPRTGGDTQYF.

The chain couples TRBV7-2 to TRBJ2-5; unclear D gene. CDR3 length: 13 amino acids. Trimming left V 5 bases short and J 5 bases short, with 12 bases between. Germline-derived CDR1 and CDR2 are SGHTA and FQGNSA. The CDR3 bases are TGTGCCAGCAGCCGCAATCGCCGGGAGACCCAGTACTTC. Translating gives CASSRNRRETQYF.

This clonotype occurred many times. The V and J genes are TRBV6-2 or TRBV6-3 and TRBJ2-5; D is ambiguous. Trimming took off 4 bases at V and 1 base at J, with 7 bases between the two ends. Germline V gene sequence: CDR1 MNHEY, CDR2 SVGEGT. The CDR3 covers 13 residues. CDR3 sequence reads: CASSSELQETQYF. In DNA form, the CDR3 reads TGTGCCAGCAGTTCAGAACTCCAAGAGACCCAGTACTTC.

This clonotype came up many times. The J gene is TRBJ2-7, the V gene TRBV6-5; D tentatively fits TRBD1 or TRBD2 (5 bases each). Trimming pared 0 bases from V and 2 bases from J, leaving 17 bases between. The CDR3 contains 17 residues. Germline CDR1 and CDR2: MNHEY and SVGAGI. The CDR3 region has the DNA TGTGCCAGCAGTTACTCTTCCAAGGGGACGTCGGCCTACGAGCAGTACTTC. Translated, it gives CASSYSSKGTSAYEQYF.

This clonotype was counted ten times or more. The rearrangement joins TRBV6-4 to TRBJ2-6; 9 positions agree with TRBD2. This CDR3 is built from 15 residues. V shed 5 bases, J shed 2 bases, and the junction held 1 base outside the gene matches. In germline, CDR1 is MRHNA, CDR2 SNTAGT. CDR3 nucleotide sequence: TGTGCCAGCAGTCCTAGCGGGACTGGGGCCAACGTCCTGACTTTC. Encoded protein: CASSPSGTGANVLTF.

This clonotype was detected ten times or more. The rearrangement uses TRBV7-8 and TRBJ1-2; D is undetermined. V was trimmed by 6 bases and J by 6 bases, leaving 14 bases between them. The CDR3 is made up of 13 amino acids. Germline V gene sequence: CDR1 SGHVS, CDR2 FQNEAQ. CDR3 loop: CASSLLGGDGYTF. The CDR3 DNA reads TGTGCCAGCAGTTTGTTAGGCGGGGATGGCTACACCTTC.

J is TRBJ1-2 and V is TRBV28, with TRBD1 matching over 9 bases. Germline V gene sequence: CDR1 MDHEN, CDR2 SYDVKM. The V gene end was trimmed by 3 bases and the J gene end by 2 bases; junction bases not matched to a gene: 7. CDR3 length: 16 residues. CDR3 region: CASSFLKGQGNYGYTF. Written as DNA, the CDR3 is TGTGCCAGCAGTTTCTTAAAGGGACAGGGAAACTATGGCTACACCTTC.

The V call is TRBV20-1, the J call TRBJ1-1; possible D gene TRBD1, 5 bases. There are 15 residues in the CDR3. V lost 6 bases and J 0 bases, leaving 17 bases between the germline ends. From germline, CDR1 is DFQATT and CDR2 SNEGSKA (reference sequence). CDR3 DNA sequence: TGCAGTGCCGTACCGGGGGAGGGTTTGAACACTGAAGCTTTCTTT. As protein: CSAVPGEGLNTEAFF.